The 8 T cell receptor beta chains in this list originate from one sample, sequenced in a study of type 1 and type 2 diabetes patients. PCR was run on genomic DNA. A primer set of 30 forward and 13 reverse primers amplified the CDR3. TCRdb re-derived calls from the multiplex PCR reads in MiXCR, one entry per CDR3 protein. Of about 270,000 distinct CDR3 sequences in the sample, roughly 44% are singletons; the top ten hold around 15%. Input material: peripheral blood mononuclear cells (PBMCs). These receptors were taken from a young man with type 2 diabetes.

The chain couples TRBV30 to TRBJ2-7, with 10 positions matching TRBD1. V shed 4 bases and J 2 bases; nucleotides not matched to a gene: 5. The CDR3 spans 14 residues. Germline lookup yields CDR1 GTSNPN and CDR2 SVGIG (reference sequence). The CDR3 DNA reads as TGTGCCTGGACCCCCGGACAGGGGGCCTACGAGCAGTACTTC. Its translation: CAWTPGQGAYEQYF.

V and J are TRBV12-3 or TRBV12-4 and TRBJ2-5; TRBD2 matches at 10 bases. The CDR3 is made up of 17 amino acids. Trimming removed 2 bases from V and 1 base from J; junction bases left unmatched: 7. The CDR3 DNA reads as TGTGCCAGCAGTTTAAACCCTAGCGGGAGTTTCCAAGAGACCCAGTACTTC. Residues: CASSLNPSGSFQETQYF.

This clonotype was picked up one time. The chain uses TRBV29-1 and TRBJ1-2, with a possible D match to TRBD1 (5 bases). This CDR3 contains 14 residues. V lost 0 bases and J lost 6, with 14 bases in between. CDR1 is SQVTM, CDR2 ANQGSEA, per germline. CDR3 amino acids: CSVEDHGGGNGYTF. The CDR3 bases are TGCAGCGTTGAAGATCACGGGGGGGGGAATGGCTACACCTTC. Together with reference TRBV29-1 and TRBJ1-2, the CDR3 gives the full variable domain: SAVISQKPSRDICQRGTSLTIQCQVDSQVTMMFWYRQQPGQSLTLIATANQGSEATYESGFVIDKFPISRPNLTFSTLTVSNMSPEDSSIYLCSVEDHGGGNGYTFGSGTRLTVV.

This clonotype was counted only a few times. V usage is TRBV10-1 and J usage is TRBJ1-4, with 7 bases that match TRBD1. The germline CDR1 and CDR2 sequences are WNHNN and SYGVQD (reference sequence). With V trimmed by 3 bases and J by 10 bases, 5 bases remained unmatched. The CDR3 consists of 13 residues. The CDR3: CASSESQGGKLFF. In nucleotides, the CDR3 is TGCGCCAGCAGTGAAAGCCAGGGGGGAAAACTGTTTTTT.

CDR3 loop: CASSSGQQGMYEQYF. CDR3 DNA: TGTGCCAGCAGTTCGGGGCAACAGGGGATGTACGAGCAGTACTTC. V and J are TRBV28 and TRBJ2-7, with 7 bases fitting TRBD1. Germline assignment: CDR1 MDHEN and CDR2 SYDVKM. V shed 4 bases, J shed 4 bases, and the junction held 10 bases outside the gene matches. This CDR3 has 15 amino acids.

In regard to this clonotype: The junction departs from the called germline gene at one end, perhaps through a read error. J is TRBJ1-1 and V is TRBV7-8; tentatively, D is TRBD1 (6 bases). CDR3 length: 15 amino acids. Germline values: CDR1 SGHVS, CDR2 FQNEAQ. CDR3 in DNA: TGTGCCGGCAGCTCAGGGGCCACAGGGCACACTGAAGCTTTCTTT. The encoded protein is CAGSSGATGHTEAFF.

The V and J genes are TRBV9 and TRBJ2-7, with unresolved D. The CDR3 loop spans 11 amino acids. With 0 bases removed from V and 5 bases from J, the gap between germline ends came to 3 bases. Per the germline V gene, CDR1 is SGDLS and CDR2 is YYNGEE. CDR3 coding DNA: TGTGCCAGCAGCGTAGAAGACGAGCAGTACTTC. This encodes CASSVEDEQYF.

The V and J genes are TRBV12-3 or TRBV12-4 and TRBJ1-2; D is uncertain. The V end was cut by 6 bases, the J end by 8 bases, with 19 bases between. CDR3 length: 14 residues. CDR3 coding DNA: TGTGCCAGCAGCGCAACACCTTCCGCATCGGGCTACACCTTC. It codes for CASSATPSASGYTF.